This T cell receptor (beta chain) originates from a study of cytomegalovirus exposure and HLA in healthy donors. This clone was found once. Germline V lookup: CDR1 SGHAT, CDR2 FQNNGV. The CDR3 extends over 15 amino acids. V trimming: 6 bases; J trimming: 4 bases; junction bases outside the gene matches: 6. 60 Vbeta and 13 Jbeta primers were used in PCR. Sequencing was performed with immunoSEQ multiplex PCR; in TCRdb, only in-frame clones are kept and a portion is missing. The sample records fewer than 150,000 clones, about 78% being singletons. Sample: PBMCs. The rearrangement links TRBV11-2 to TRBJ2-1; TRBD2 matches 10 bases. This clonotype was obtained from a man aged 18 to 35 in good health and CMV-seronegative. The CDR3 protein is CASRQSGREYNEQFF. The CDR3, as DNA: TGTGCCAGCAGACAAAGCGGGAGGGAATACAATGAGCAGTTCTTC.